This TCR beta chain emerged from a study of molecular identifiers for immune sequencing clone quantification. Germline V gene sequence: CDR1 SQVTM, CDR2 ANQGSEA. V lost 6 bases and J 4 bases, leaving 18 bases between the germline ends. This CDR3 comprises 14 residues. This clonotype showed up just a few times. TCRdb reprocessed the PCR reads via MiXCR and lists one record per CDR3 protein. This table holds hundreds of thousands of distinct CDR3 sequences, 15% to 20% found once. This rearrangement joins TRBV29-1 to TRBJ1-2; D is possibly TRBD1 (5 bases). Sequences were obtained from naive CD8+ T cells from blood, with Jurkat cell RNA spiked in. Subset of the sample: FACS-sorted CD8+CD4-CCR7+CD45RA+ naive T cells. The TCR comes from a human donor in good health. Some libraries in this study had Jurkat cell RNA spiked in. CDR3 coding DNA: TGCAGCGTCCTGAGTGGGATCACAGGCTATGGCTACACCTTC. Its translation is CSVLSGITGYGYTF.